The clone carrying this T cell receptor (beta chain) was recorded many times. Construction of the TCRbeta library involved unique molecular identifiers. TCRdb used MiXCR to reprocess the PCR reads, holding one entry per CDR3 protein. The sample carries 200,000 to 250,000 distinct CDR3 sequences, about 8.8% recorded once. This entry belongs to a study of T-cell reconstitution after alpha-beta-depleted transplantation in children. Germline assignment: CDR1 MGHDK and CDR2 SYGVNS. This CDR3 spans 14 amino acids. Trimming pared 5 bases from V and 1 base from J, leaving 11 bases between. Sequencing was performed on PBMCs from the stem cell graft donor, taken from the stem cell graft. The rearrangement joins TRBV25-1 to TRBJ1-1; D uncertain. The receptor was derived from a human donor who donated a stem cell graft to a child with SCID. CDR3 sequence reads: CASSLHGRNTEAFF. The CDR3 DNA sequence: TGTGCCAGCAGTTTACACGGCAGGAACACTGAAGCTTTCTTT.